These T cell receptor beta chains were read from a single sample in a study of control samples from healthy donors and cancer patients. Clones were sequenced by immunoSEQ multiplex PCR, and TCRdb holds only the in-frame ones, with some missing. The table includes 130,000 to 150,000 clones, more than 90% detected once. Sequencing input: blood. The origin of the receptors is a man aged 25-40 years in good health. CDR3s include the opening cysteine and the closing phenylalanine or tryptophan. D genes are given only for firm matches. Expanded clones get a size class; other rows say once, few or many, or leave the size out.

D: NA
V: TRBV12-5
size: NA
J: TRBJ1-5
CDR3: CASGLNPDAYNQPQHF
DNA: TGTGCTAGTGGTTTAAATCCGGACGCCTACAATCAGCCCCAGCATTTT

D: NA
V: TRBV6-1
size: NA
J: TRBJ1-5
CDR3: CASSEISSRQPQHF
DNA: TGTGCCAGCAGTGAAATCTCCAGCCGGCAGCCCCAGCATTTT

D: TRBD1
V: TRBV9
size: NA
J: TRBJ2-3
CDR3: CASSVVGQGVTDTQYF
DNA: TGTGCCAGCAGCGTAGTTGGACAGGGGGTGACAGATACGCAGTATTTT

D: NA
V: TRBV6-1
size: NA
J: TRBJ2-1
CDR3: CASSELSKQFF
DNA: TGTGCCAGCAGTGAATTGAGTAAGCAGTTCTTC

D: NA
V: TRBV11-2
size: NA
J: TRBJ1-2
CDR3: CASSYGPGTKGYTF
DNA: TGTGCCAGCAGCTACGGGCCGGGAACGAAAGGCTACACCTTC

D: NA
V: TRBV5-1
size: NA
J: TRBJ1-1
CDR3: CASSLGSGSTEAFF
DNA: TGCGCCAGCAGCTTGGGTTCAGGTTCAACTGAAGCTTTCTTT

D: TRBD1
V: TRBV7-9
size: NA
J: TRBJ1-1
CDR3: CASSPTGTTEAFF
DNA: TGTGCCAGCAGCCCGACAGGGACCACTGAAGCTTTCTTT

D: NA
V: TRBV3-1/TRBV3-2
size: NA
J: TRBJ1-4
CDR3: CASSGGATNEKLFF
DNA: TGTGCCAGCAGCGGGGGGGCAACTAATGAAAAACTGTTTTTT

D: NA
V: TRBV10-2
size: once
J: TRBJ1-4
CDR3: CASSEGATNEKLFF
DNA: TGCGCCAGCAGTGAGGGAGCAACTAATGAAAAACTGTTTTTT

D: NA
V: TRBV7-9
size: NA
J: TRBJ1-1
CDR3: CASSRETMNTEAFF
DNA: TGTGCCAGCAGCCGCGAAACTATGAACACTGAAGCTTTCTTT

D: NA
V: TRBV5-5
size: NA
J: TRBJ2-2
CDR3: CASSLAGPTGELFF
DNA: TGTGCCAGCAGCTTGGCGGGGCCCACCGGGGAGCTGTTTTTT

D: NA
V: TRBV9
size: NA
J: TRBJ1-2
CDR3: CASSVDWAGDGYTF
DNA: TGTGCCAGCAGCGTAGATTGGGCAGGGGATGGCTACACCTTC

D: NA
V: TRBV5-4
size: NA
J: TRBJ1-1
CDR3: CASSLDSNTEAFF
DNA: TGTGCCAGCAGCTTAGATTCAAACACTGAAGCTTTCTTT

D: TRBD2
V: TRBV11-2
size: once
J: TRBJ2-1
CDR3: CASSSLAGGHEQFF
DNA: TGTGCCAGCAGCTCCTTAGCGGGGGGGCATGAGCAGTTCTTC

D: NA
V: TRBV19
size: NA
J: TRBJ2-1
CDR3: CASTPGSYNEQFF
DNA: TGTGCCAGTACTCCGGGCTCCTACAATGAGCAGTTCTTC

D: TRBD1
V: TRBV7-8
size: NA
J: TRBJ1-3
CDR3: CASSSRTGPTGNTIYF
DNA: TGTGCCAGCAGCTCCCGGACAGGCCCAACTGGAAACACCATATATTTT

D: NA
V: TRBV1
size: NA
J: TRBJ1-2
CDR3: CTSSGKPYGYTF
DNA: TGCACCAGCAGCGGTAAGCCCTATGGCTACACCTTC

D: NA
V: TRBV10-3
size: NA
J: TRBJ1-1
CDR3: CASRETGTEAFF
DNA: TGTGCCTCCAGGGAAACGGGCACTGAAGCTTTCTTT

D: NA
V: TRBV29-1
size: NA
J: TRBJ2-7
CDR3: CSVRDHSYEQYF
DNA: TGCAGCGTGAGGGACCACAGCTACGAGCAGTACTTC

D: NA
V: TRBV21-1
size: NA
J: TRBJ1-4
CDR3: CASSKESRPLNEKLFF
DNA: TGTGCCAGCAGCAAAGAAAGTCGGCCGCTTAATGAAAAACTGTTTTTT

D: NA
V: TRBV2
size: NA
J: TRBJ2-7
CDR3: CASTVSVGDGYEQYF
DNA: TGTGCCAGCACGGTGTCGGTAGGAGATGGTTACGAGCAGTACTTC

D: NA
V: TRBV19
size: NA
J: TRBJ1-5
CDR3: CASSPEGNSNQPQHF
DNA: TGTGCCAGTAGCCCGGAGGGGAATAGCAATCAGCCCCAGCATTTT

D: NA
V: TRBV6-5
size: NA
J: TRBJ2-2
CDR3: CASRGPGNTGELFF
DNA: TGTGCCAGCAGGGGGCCGGGGAACACCGGGGAGCTGTTTTTT

D: TRBD1
V: TRBV7-2
size: NA
J: TRBJ2-3
CDR3: CASSLEGGSTDTQYF
DNA: TGTGCCAGCAGCTTAGAAGGGGGCTCCACAGATACGCAGTATTTT

D: NA
V: TRBV24-1
size: NA
J: TRBJ2-7
CDR3: CATSDLGSYEQYF
DNA: TGTGCCACCAGTGATTTAGGGTCCTACGAGCAGTACTTC

D: NA
V: TRBV7-9
size: NA
J: TRBJ2-1
CDR3: CASSLSGAMDEQFF
DNA: TGTGCCAGCAGCTTATCAGGGGCGATGGATGAGCAGTTCTTC

D: TRBD1
V: TRBV28
size: NA
J: TRBJ1-1
CDR3: CATGRTGLSRAYTEAFF
DNA: TGTGCCACTGGACGGACAGGTCTATCGAGGGCGTACACTGAAGCTTTCTTT

D: TRBD1
V: TRBV11-2
size: once
J: TRBJ1-3
CDR3: CASSSRGRGLGNTIYF
DNA: TGTGCCAGCAGCTCTCGCGGCAGGGGGCTAGGGAACACCATATATTTT

D: NA
V: TRBV5-6
size: once
J: TRBJ1-1
CDR3: CASSGAPEIEAFF
DNA: TGTGCCAGCAGCGGAGCGCCCGAGATAGAGGCTTTCTTT

D: NA
V: TRBV29-1
size: NA
J: TRBJ1-1
CDR3: CSGDNTEAFF
DNA: TGCAGCGGGGACAACACTGAAGCTTTCTTT

D: TRBD2
V: TRBV5-1
size: NA
J: TRBJ2-1
CDR3: CASSLPGGDNTVGGLGYNEQFF
DNA: TGCGCCAGCAGTCTCCCGGGAGGGGACAATACAGTAGGAGGGTTAGGATACAATGAGCAGTTCTTC

D: NA
V: TRBV6-5
size: NA
J: TRBJ1-6
CDR3: CASSNEPTNSPLHF
DNA: TGTGCCAGCAGTAACGAACCTACTAATTCACCCCTCCACTTT

D: NA
V: TRBV21-1
size: few
J: TRBJ1-1
CDR3: CASSTRGQGNTEAFF
DNA: TGTGCCAGCAGCACCCGGGGACAGGGCAACACTGAAGCTTTCTTT

D: NA
V: TRBV12-3/TRBV12-4
size: NA
J: TRBJ2-7
CDR3: CASSLAPGDEQYF
DNA: TGTGCCAGCAGTTTAGCGCCTGGCGACGAGCAGTACTTC

D: NA
V: TRBV27
size: NA
J: TRBJ1-1
CDR3: CASSSIRDNLNTEAFF
DNA: TGTGCCAGCAGTTCGATTCGGGACAACCTCAACACTGAAGCTTTCTTT

D: NA
V: TRBV19
size: NA
J: TRBJ1-1
CDR3: CASSIWGAGEAFF
DNA: TGTGCCAGTAGTATTTGGGGGGCGGGTGAAGCTTTCTTT

D: NA
V: TRBV12-3/TRBV12-4
size: NA
J: TRBJ2-7
CDR3: CASSPSLAYEQYF
DNA: TGTGCCAGCAGTCCCTCGTTAGCCTACGAGCAGTACTTC

D: NA
V: TRBV7-6
size: NA
J: TRBJ2-3
CDR3: CASSFYGGTDTQYF
DNA: TGTGCCAGCAGCTTCTATGGGGGCACAGATACGCAGTATTTT

D: NA
V: TRBV25-1
size: once
J: TRBJ2-3
CDR3: CASRGSRTDTQYF
DNA: TGTGCCAGCAGGGGTTCCAGAACAGATACGCAGTATTTT

D: NA
V: TRBV5-1
size: NA
J: TRBJ1-1
CDR3: CASSLLGGSNTEAFF
DNA: TGCGCCAGCAGCTTGCTAGGGGGGTCGAACACTGAAGCTTTCTTT

D: NA
V: TRBV4-2
size: NA
J: TRBJ2-1
CDR3: CASSQDPLPQRGMNEQFF
DNA: TGTGCCAGCAGCCAAGACCCACTACCACAAAGGGGTATGAATGAGCAGTTCTTC

D: NA
V: TRBV19
size: NA
J: TRBJ2-3
CDR3: CASSISYTDTQYF
DNA: TGTGCCAGTAGTATCAGTTACACAGATACGCAGTATTTT

D: NA
V: TRBV30
size: NA
J: TRBJ1-4
CDR3: CAWSVRDEKLFF
DNA: TGTGCCTGGAGTGTACGTGATGAAAAACTGTTTTTT

D: TRBD1
V: TRBV4-1
size: NA
J: TRBJ1-2
CDR3: CASSHGTGNYGYTF
DNA: TGCGCCAGCAGCCACGGGACAGGAAACTATGGCTACACCTTC

D: TRBD2
V: TRBV29-1
size: NA
J: TRBJ2-7
CDR3: CSAGTSGGVSYEQYF
DNA: TGCAGCGCCGGGACTAGCGGGGGGGTATCCTACGAGCAGTACTTC

D: TRBD1
V: TRBV12-3/TRBV12-4
size: NA
J: TRBJ2-1
CDR3: CASNRQGGHEQFF
DNA: TGTGCCAGCAACCGACAGGGTGGTCATGAGCAGTTCTTC

D: NA
V: TRBV15
size: NA
J: TRBJ1-2
CDR3: CATSRDPDGYGYTF
DNA: TGTGCCACCAGCAGAGACCCGGACGGCTATGGCTACACCTTC

D: NA
V: TRBV6-5
size: NA
J: TRBJ1-1
CDR3: CASSSPRESEAFF
DNA: TGTGCCAGCAGTTCTCCCAGGGAATCTGAAGCTTTCTTT

D: NA
V: TRBV6-6
size: NA
J: TRBJ2-5
CDR3: CASSPVAETQYF
DNA: TGTGCCAGCAGTCCAGTTGCCGAGACCCAGTACTTC

D: NA
V: TRBV10-3
size: NA
J: TRBJ1-1
CDR3: CATSPRTPNTEAFF
DNA: TGTGCCACCTCCCCCAGGACACCGAACACTGAAGCTTTCTTT

D: TRBD1
V: TRBV19
size: once
J: TRBJ1-2
CDR3: CASSPGGQNYGYTF
DNA: TGTGCCAGTAGTCCCGGGGGACAGAACTATGGCTACACCTTC

D: NA
V: TRBV25-1
size: NA
J: TRBJ2-2
CDR3: CASTGRFGGRNTGELFF
DNA: TGTGCCAGCACCGGGAGGTTTGGGGGGCGGAACACCGGGGAGCTGTTTTTT

D: NA
V: TRBV5-1
size: NA
J: TRBJ2-5
CDR3: CASSDGTSTYKETQYF
DNA: TGCGCCAGCAGCGACGGGACTTCCACCTACAAGGAGACCCAGTACTTC

D: TRBD1
V: TRBV4-2
size: NA
J: TRBJ2-3
CDR3: CASSNLRQGSTDTQYF
DNA: TGTGCCAGCAGCAACCTCAGACAGGGGAGCACAGATACGCAGTATTTT